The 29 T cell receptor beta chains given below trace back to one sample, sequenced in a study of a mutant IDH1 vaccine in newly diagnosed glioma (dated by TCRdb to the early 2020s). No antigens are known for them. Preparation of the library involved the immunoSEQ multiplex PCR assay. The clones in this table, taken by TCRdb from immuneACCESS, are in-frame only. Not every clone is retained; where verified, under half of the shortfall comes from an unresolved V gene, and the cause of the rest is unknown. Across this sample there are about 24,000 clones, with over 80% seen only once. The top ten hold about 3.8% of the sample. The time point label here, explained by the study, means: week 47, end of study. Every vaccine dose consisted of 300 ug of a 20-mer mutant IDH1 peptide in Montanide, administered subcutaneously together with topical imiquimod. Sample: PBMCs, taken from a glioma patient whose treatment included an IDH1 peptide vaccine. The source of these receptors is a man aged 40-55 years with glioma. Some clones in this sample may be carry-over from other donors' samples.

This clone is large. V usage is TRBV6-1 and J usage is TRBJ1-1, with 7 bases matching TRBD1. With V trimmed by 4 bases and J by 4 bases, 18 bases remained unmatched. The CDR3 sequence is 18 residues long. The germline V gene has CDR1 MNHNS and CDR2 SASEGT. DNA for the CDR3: TGTGCCAGCAGTGTCATCTTTTGGACAGGTTCAGCGGGCACTGAAGCTTTCTTT. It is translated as CASSVIFWTGSAGTEAFF.

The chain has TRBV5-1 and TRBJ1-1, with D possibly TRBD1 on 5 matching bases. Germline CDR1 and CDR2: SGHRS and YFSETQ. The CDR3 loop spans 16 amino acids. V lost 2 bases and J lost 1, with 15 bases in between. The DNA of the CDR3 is TGCGCCAGCAGCTTTTCAGGGAGGCGAAGGAACACTGAAGCTTTCTTT. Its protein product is CASSFSGRRRNTEAFF.

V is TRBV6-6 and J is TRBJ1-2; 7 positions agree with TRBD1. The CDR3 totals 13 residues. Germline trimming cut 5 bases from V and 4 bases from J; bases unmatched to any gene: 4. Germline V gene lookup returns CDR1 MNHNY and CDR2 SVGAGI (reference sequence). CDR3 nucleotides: TGTGCCAGCAGTAAAGGGACAGCCTATGGCTACACCTTC. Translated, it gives CASSKGTAYGYTF.

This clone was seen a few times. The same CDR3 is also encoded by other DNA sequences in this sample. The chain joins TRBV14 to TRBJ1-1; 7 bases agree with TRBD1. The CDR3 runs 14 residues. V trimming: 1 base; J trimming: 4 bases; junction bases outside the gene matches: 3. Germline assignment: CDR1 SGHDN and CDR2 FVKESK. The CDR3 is CASSQARGGTEAFF. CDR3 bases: TGTGCCAGCAGCCAAGCCAGGGGGGGCACTGAAGCTTTCTTT. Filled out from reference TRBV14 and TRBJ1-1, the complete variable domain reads EAGVTQFPSHSVIEKGQTVTLRCDPISGHDNLYWYRRVMGKEIKFLLHFVKESKQDESGMPNNRFLAERTGGTYSTLKVQPAELEDSGVYFCASSQARGGTEAFFGQGTRLTVV.

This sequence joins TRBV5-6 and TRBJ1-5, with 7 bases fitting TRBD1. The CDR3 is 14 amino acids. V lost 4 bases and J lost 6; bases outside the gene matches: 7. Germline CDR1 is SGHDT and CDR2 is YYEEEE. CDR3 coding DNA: TGTGCCAGCAGCGCAACAGGGGTGGGTCAGCCCCAGCATTTT. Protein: CASSATGVGQPQHF.

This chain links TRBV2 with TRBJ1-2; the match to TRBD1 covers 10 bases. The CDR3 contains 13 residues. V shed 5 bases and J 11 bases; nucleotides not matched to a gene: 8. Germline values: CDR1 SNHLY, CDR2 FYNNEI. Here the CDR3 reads CASSSGTGAYYTF. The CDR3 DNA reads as TGTGCCAGCAGTTCCGGGACAGGGGCGTATTACACCTTC.

CDR3 sequence (DNA): TGCAGCGTAAAAGTGGACATCTATGGCTACACCTTC. This codes for CSVKVDIYGYTF. The chain joins TRBV29-1 to TRBJ1-2, with D maybe TRBD1 (5 bases). Trimming pared 6 bases from V and 4 bases from J, leaving 12 bases between. Germline V gene data show CDR1 as SQVTM and CDR2 as ANQGSEA. The CDR3 is 12 amino acids.

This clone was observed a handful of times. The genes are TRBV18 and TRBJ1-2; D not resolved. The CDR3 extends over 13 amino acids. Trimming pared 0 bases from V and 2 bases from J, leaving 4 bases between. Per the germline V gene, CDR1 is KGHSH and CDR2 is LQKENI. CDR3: CASSPPGNYGYTF. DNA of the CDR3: TGTGCCAGCTCACCACCAGGGAACTATGGCTACACCTTC.

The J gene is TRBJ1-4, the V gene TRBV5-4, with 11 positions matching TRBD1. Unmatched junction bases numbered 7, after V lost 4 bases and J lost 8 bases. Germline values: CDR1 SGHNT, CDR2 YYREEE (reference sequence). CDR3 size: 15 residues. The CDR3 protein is CASSLWTGGMEKLFF. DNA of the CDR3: TGTGCCAGCAGCCTGTGGACAGGGGGCATGGAAAAACTGTTTTTT.

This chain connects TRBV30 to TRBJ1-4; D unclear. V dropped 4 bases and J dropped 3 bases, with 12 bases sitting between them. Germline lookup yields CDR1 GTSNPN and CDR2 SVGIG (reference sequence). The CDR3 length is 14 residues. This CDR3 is CAWTPGKANEKLFF. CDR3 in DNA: TGTGCCTGGACCCCGGGGAAGGCTAATGAAAAACTGTTTTTT.

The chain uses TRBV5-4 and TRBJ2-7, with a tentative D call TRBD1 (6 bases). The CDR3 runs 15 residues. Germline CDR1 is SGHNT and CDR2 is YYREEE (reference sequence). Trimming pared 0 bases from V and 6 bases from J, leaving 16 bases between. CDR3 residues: CASSLENRVAAEQYF. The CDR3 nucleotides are TGTGCCAGCAGCTTGGAGAACAGGGTTGCCGCCGAGCAGTACTTC.

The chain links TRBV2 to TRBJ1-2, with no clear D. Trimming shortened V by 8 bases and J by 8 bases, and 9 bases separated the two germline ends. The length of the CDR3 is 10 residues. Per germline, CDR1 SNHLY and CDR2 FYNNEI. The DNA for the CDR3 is TGTGCCAGCCGGGAAGAGGGCTACACCTTC. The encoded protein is CASREEGYTF.

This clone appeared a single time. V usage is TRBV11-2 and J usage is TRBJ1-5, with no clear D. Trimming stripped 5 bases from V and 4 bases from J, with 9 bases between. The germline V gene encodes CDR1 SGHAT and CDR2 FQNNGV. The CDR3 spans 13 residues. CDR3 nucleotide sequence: TGTGCCAGCAGCAACGGTAGAAATCAGCCCCAGCATTTT. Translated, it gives CASSNGRNQPQHF.

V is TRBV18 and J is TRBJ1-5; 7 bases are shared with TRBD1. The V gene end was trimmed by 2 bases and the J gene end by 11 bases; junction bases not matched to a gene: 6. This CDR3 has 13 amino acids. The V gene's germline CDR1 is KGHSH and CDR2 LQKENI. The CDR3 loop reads CASSPWDRETQHF. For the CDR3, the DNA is TGTGCCAGCTCACCATGGGACAGAGAGACCCAGCATTTT.

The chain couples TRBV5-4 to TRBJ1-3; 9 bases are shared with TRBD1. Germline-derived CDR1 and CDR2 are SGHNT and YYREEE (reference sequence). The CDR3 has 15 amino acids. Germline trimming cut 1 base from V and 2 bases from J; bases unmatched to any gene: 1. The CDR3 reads CASSLRTGAGNTIYF. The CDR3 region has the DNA TGTGCCAGCAGCTTGCGGACAGGGGCTGGAAACACCATATATTTT.

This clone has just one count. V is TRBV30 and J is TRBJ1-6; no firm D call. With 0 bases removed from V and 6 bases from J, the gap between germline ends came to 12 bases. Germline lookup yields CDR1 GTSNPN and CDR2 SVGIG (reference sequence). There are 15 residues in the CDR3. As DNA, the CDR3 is TGTGCCTGGAGTGTACCGAGGCAGGTTAATTCACCCCTCCACTTT. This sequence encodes CAWSVPRQVNSPLHF.

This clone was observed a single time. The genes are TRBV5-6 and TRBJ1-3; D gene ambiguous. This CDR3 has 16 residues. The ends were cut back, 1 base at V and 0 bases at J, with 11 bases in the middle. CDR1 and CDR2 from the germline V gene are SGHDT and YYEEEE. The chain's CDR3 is CASSLRQTSSGNTIYF. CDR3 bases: TGTGCCAGCAGCTTGCGGCAAACAAGCTCTGGAAACACCATATATTTT.

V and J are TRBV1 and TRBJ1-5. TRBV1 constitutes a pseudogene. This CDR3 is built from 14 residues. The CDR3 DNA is TGCACCAGCAGCCCGGGACTGCGCAATCAGCCCCAGCATTTT. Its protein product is CTSSPGLRNQPQHF.

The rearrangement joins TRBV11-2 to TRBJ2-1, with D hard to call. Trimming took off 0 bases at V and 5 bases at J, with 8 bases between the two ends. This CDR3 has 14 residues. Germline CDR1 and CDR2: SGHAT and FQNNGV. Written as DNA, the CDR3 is TGTGCCAGCAGCTTAGATAGGCTAGACAATGAGCAGTTCTTC. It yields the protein CASSLDRLDNEQFF.

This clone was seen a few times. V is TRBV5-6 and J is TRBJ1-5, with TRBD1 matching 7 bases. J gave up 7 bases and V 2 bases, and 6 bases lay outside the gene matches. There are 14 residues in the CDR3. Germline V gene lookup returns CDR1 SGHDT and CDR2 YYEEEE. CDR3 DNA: TGTGCCAGCAGCTTTACAGGGGAGGAACAGCCCCAGCATTTT. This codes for CASSFTGEEQPQHF.

The CDR3 loop is CASTSGTGGSGELFF. The CDR3, as DNA: TGTGCCAGTACATCCGGGACAGGGGGCTCCGGGGAGCTGTTTTTT. The chain joins TRBV19 to TRBJ2-2, with 12 positions matching TRBD1. V dropped 7 bases and J dropped 6; count of bases not matched to a gene: 6. The germline V gene has CDR1 LNHDA and CDR2 SQIVND (reference sequence). The CDR3 is 15 amino acids.

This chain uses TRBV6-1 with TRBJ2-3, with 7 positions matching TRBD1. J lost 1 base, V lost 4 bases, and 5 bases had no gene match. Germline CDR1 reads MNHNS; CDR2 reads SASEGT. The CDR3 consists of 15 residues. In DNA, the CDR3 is TGTGCCAGCAGTGGAGATGGGACAGGCACAGATACGCAGTATTTT. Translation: CASSGDGTGTDTQYF.

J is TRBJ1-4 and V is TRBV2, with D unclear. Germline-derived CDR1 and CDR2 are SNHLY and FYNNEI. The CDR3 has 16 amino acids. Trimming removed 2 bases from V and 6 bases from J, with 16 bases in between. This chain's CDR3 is CASSERRFVFDEKLFF. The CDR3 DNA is TGTGCCAGCAGTGAACGGCGCTTCGTTTTTGATGAAAAACTGTTTTTT.

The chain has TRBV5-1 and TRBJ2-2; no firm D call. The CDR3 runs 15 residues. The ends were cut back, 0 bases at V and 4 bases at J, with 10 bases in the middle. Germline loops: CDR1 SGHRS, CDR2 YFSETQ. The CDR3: CASSLGQYSTGELFF. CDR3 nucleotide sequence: TGCGCCAGCAGCTTGGGTCAGTATAGCACCGGGGAGCTGTTTTTT.

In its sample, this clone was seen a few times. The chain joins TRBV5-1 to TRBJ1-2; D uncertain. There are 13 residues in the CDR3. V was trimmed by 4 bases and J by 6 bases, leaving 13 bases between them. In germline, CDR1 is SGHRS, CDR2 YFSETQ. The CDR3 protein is CASSPMGADGYTF. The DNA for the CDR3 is TGCGCCAGCAGCCCCATGGGTGCGGATGGCTACACCTTC.

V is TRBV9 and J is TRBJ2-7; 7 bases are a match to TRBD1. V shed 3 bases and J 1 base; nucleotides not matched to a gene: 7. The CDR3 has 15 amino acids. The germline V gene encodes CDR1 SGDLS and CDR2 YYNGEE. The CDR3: CASSATGVRSYEQYF. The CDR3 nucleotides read TGTGCCAGCAGCGCAACAGGGGTTAGGTCCTACGAGCAGTACTTC.

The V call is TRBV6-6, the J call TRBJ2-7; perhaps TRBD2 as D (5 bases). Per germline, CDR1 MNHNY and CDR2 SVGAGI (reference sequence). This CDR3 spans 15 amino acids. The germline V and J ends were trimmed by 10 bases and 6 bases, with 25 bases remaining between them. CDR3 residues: CATSRGSGLGGEQYF. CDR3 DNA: TGTGCCACCTCTCGAGGGTCCGGGTTAGGCGGCGAGCAGTACTTC.

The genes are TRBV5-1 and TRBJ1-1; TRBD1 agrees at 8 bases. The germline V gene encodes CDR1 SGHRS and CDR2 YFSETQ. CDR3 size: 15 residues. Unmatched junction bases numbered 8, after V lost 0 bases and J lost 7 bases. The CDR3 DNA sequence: TGCGCCAGCAGCTTGGGCCCGGGACAGGCATATGAAGCTTTCTTT. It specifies CASSLGPGQAYEAFF.

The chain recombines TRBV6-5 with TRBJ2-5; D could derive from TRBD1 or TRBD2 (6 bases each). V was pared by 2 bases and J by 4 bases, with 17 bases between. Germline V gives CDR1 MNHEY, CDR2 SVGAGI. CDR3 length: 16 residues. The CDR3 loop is CASSYGWGAMGETQYF. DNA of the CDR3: TGTGCCAGCAGTTACGGTTGGGGGGCCATGGGAGAGACCCAGTACTTC.